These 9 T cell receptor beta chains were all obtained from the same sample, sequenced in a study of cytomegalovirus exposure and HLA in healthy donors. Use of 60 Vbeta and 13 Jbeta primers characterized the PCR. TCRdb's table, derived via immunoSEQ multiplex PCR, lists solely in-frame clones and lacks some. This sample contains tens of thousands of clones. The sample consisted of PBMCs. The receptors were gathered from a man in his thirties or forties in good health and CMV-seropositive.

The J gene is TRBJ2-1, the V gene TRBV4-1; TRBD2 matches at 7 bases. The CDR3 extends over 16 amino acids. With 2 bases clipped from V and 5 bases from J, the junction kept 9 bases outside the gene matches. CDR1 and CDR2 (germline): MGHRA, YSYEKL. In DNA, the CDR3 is TGCGCCAGCAGCCAACAAGGACTAGTCACCGACAATGAGCAGTTCTTC. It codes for CASSQQGLVTDNEQFF.

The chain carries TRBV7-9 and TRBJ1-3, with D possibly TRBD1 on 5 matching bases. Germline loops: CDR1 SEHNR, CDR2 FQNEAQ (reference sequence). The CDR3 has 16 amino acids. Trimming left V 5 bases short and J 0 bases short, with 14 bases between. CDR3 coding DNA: TGTGCCAGCAGCGCAGGGCGGGGCGCCTCTGGAAACACCATATATTTT. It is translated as CASSAGRGASGNTIYF.

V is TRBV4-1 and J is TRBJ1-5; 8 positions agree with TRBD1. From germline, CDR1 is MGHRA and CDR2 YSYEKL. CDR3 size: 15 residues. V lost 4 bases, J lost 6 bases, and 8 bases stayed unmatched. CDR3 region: CASSREQGEVQPQHF. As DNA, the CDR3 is TGCGCCAGCAGCCGAGAACAGGGGGAGGTTCAGCCCCAGCATTTT.

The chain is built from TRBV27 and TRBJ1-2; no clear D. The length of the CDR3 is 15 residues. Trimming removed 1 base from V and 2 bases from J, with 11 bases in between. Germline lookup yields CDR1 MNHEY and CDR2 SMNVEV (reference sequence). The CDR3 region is CASSLFSNSNYGYTF. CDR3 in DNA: TGTGCCAGCAGTTTATTTTCTAACAGCAACTATGGCTACACCTTC.

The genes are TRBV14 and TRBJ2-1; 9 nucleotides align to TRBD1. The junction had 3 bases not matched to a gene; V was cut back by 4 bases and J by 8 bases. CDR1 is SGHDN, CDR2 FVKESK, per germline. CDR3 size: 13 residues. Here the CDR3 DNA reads TGTGCCAGCAGCCTACAGGGGGCCTATGAGCAGTTCTTC. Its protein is CASSLQGAYEQFF.

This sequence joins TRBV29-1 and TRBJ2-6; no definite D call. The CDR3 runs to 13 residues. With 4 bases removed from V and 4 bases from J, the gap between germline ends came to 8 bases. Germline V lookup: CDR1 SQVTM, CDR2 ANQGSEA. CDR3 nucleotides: TGCAGCGTTGGAGGTGCCGGGGCCAACGTCCTGACTTTC. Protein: CSVGGAGANVLTF.

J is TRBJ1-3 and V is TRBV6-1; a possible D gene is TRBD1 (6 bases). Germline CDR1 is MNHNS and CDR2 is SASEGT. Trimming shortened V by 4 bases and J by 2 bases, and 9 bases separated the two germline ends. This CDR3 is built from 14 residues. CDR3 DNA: TGTGCCAGCAGTGTCCAGGGGACTGGAAACACCATATATTTT. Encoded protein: CASSVQGTGNTIYF.

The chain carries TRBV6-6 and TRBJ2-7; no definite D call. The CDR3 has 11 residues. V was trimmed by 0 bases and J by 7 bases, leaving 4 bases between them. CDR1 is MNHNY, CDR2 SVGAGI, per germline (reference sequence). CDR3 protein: CASSYSEEQYF. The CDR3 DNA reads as TGTGCCAGCAGTTACTCGGAGGAGCAGTACTTC.

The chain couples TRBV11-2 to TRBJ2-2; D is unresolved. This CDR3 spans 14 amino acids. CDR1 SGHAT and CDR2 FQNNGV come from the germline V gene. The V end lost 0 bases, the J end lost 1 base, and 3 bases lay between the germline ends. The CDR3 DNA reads TGTGCCAGCAGCTTAGAGAGGAACACCGGGGAGCTGTTTTTT. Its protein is CASSLERNTGELFF.